The TCR beta chain described here comes from a study of T-cell reconstitution after alpha-beta-depleted transplantation in children. There are 15 residues in the CDR3. Deletions cut 3 bases from V and 4 bases from J, with 13 bases between. As it was prepared, the TCRbeta library received unique molecular identifiers. TCRdb ran MiXCR on the PCR reads and lists one entry per CDR3 protein. The sample lists about 500,000 distinct CDR3 sequences, 30% to 35% occurring once. This clonotype showed up just a few times. The J gene is TRBJ1-3, the V gene TRBV12-3 or TRBV12-4; weak D call: TRBD1 (6 bases). The source material was PBMCs from the stem cell graft donor, sampled from the stem cell graft. This TCR came from a human donor who donated a stem cell graft to a child with aplastic anemia. The CDR3 region is CASSFGGLGGNTIYF. CDR3 DNA: TGTGCCAGCAGTTTCGGGGGCTTAGGAGGAAACACCATATATTTT.